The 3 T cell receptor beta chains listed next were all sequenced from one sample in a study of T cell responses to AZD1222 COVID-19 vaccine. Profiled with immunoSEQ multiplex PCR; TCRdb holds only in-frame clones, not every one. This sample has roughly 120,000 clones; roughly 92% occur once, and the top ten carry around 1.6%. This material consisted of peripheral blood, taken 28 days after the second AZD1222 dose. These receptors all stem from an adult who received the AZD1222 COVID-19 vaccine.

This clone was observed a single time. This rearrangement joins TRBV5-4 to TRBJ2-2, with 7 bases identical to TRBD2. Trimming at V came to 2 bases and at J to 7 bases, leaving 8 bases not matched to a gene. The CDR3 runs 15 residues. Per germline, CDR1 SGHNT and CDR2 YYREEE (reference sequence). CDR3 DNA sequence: TGTGCCAGCAGCTTCGGGCACGGGGGGATCGGGGAGCTGTTTTTT. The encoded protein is CASSFGHGGIGELFF.

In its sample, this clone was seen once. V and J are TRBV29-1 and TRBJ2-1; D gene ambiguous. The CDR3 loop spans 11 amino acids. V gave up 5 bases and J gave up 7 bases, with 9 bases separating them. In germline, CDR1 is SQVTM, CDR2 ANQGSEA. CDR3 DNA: TGCAGCGTTCGTCAAAATAATGAGCAGTTCTTC. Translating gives CSVRQNNEQFF.

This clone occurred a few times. The CDR3, as DNA: TGTGCCAGCAGTTTCTCAGGGAACACTGAAGCTTTCTTT. It encodes CASSFSGNTEAFF. The chain carries TRBV12-3 or TRBV12-4 and TRBJ1-1; the D is unclear. Deletions cut 3 bases from V and 1 base from J, with 6 bases between. The CDR3 loop spans 13 amino acids.